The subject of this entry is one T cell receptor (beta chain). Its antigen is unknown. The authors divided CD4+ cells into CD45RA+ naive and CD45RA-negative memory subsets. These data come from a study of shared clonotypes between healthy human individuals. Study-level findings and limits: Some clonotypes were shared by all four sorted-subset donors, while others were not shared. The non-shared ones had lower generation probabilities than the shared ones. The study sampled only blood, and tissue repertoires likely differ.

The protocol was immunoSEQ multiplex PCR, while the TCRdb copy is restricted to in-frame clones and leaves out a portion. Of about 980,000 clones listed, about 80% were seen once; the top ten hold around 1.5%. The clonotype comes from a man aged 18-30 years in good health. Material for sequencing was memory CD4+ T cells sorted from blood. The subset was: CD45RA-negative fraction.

CDR3 in amino acids: CASSWGVGQPQHF. CDR3 in DNA: TGTGCCAGCAGCTGGGGGGTGGGTCAGCCCCAGCATTTT. This rearrangement joins TRBV7-2 to TRBJ1-5, with a possible D match to TRBD1 (5 bases). The V end was cut by 4 bases, the J end by 6 bases, with 10 bases between. Germline V lookup: CDR1 SGHTA, CDR2 FQGNSA. The CDR3 extends over 13 amino acids.